This is a list of T cell receptor beta chains from one sample in a study of T cells in Graves' hyperthyroidism and ophthalmopathy. TCRdb passed the multiplex PCR reads through MiXCR, listing each CDR3 protein once. The sample yields 600,000 to 750,000 distinct CDR3 sequences, 15% to 20% seen once. Input material: blood. Every receptor here comes from a man over 45 with Graves' hyperthyroidism. The CDR3 runs from the conserved cysteine through the conserved F or W. The order of the fields is V gene, D gene, J gene, clone size, CDR3 length, CDR3 DNA, CDR3 protein. D genes are given only for firm matches. Clone size is stated in some rows and not others, as once, few, many or a class when expanded.

>TRBV29-1|.|TRBJ2-1|.|12
TGCAGCGTTGAATCCCGATACAATGAGCAGTTCTTC
CSVESRYNEQFF
>TRBV2|TRBD2|TRBJ2-7|many|14
TGTGCCAGCAAAGGACTAGCGGGAGGAGGCGAGCAGTACTTC
CASKGLAGGGEQYF
>TRBV11-2|.|TRBJ2-1|few|13
TGTGCCAGCAGCCCCCGAGATGTGGGCGGGCAGTTCTTC
CASSPRDVGGQFF
>TRBV7-3|.|TRBJ2-3|many|13
TGTGCCAGCAGCTCTATATACACAGATACGCAGTATTTT
CASSSIYTDTQYF
>TRBV4-3|TRBD2|TRBJ2-1|.|17
TGCGCCAGCAGCCAAGATGGGAGCGGGAGAGGCTACAATGAGCAGTTCTTC
CASSQDGSGRGYNEQFF
>TRBV11-2|TRBD2|TRBJ2-1|.|16
TGTGCCAGCAGCCCCATCCGCGGGAGGGGTTACAATGAGCAGTTCTTC
CASSPIRGRGYNEQFF
>TRBV5-1|TRBD2|TRBJ2-3|.|16
TGCGCCAGCAGCGTGACTAGCGGGAGGGCCCTCTCTACGCAGTATTTT
CASSVTSGRALSTQYF
>TRBV7-3|TRBD1|TRBJ2-1|many|14
TGTGCCAGCAGCTCGGGACAGGGAATGTATGAGCAGTTCTTC
CASSSGQGMYEQFF
>TRBV6-1|.|TRBJ2-1|.|14
TGTGCCAGCAGTGTGCGGGCGGCCTACAATGAGCAGTTCTTC
CASSVRAAYNEQFF
>TRBV5-1|.|TRBJ2-2|.|14
TGCGCCAGCAGCTTGAATGCGAACACCGGGGAGCTGTTTTTT
CASSLNANTGELFF
>TRBV20-1|.|TRBJ2-7|many|13
TGCAGTGCTCCCCGTGGGGGCGCCTACGAGCAGTACTTC
CSAPRGGAYEQYF
>TRBV6-1|.|TRBJ1-1|many|13
TGTGCCAGCAGTCCCTCGGGGATCACTGAAGCTTTCTTT
CASSPSGITEAFF
>TRBV12-3/TRBV12-4|TRBD1|TRBJ2-7|many|14
TGTGCCAGCAGCCCCTCGGGACAGAGGTACGAGCAGTACTTC
CASSPSGQRYEQYF
>TRBV28|TRBD2|TRBJ2-1|many|15
TGTGCCAGCAGAACTCTAGCGGGAGGGTACAATGAGCAGTTCTTC
CASRTLAGGYNEQFF
>TRBV19|.|TRBJ2-3|few|13
TGTGCCAGTACTGTTAGCGGAACAGATACGCAGTATTTT
CASTVSGTDTQYF
>TRBV3-1|.|TRBJ2-7|.|11
TGTGCCAGCAGCCAAGGGACCGAGCAGTACTTC
CASSQGTEQYF
>TRBV2|TRBD1|TRBJ1-5|many|15
TGTGCCAGCAGCGAATGGACAGGGGGGTTTCAGCCCCAGCATTTT
CASSEWTGGFQPQHF
>TRBV10-1|TRBD2|TRBJ2-1|few|17
TGCGCCAGCAGTGAGGGGGTAGCGGGGACCATATACAATGAGCAGTTCTTC
CASSEGVAGTIYNEQFF
>TRBV5-1|.|TRBJ1-3|many|14
TGTGCCAGCAGTTTGGAGGGCTCTGGAAACACCATATATTTT
CASSLEGSGNTIYF
>TRBV2|.|TRBJ2-1|many|11
TGTGCCAGCAGGAAGGGGGTTGAGCAGTTCTTC
CASRKGVEQFF
>TRBV28|TRBD2|TRBJ2-5|few|15
TGTGCCAGCAGTTTATACGGGGGGGGCGGAGAGACCCAGTACTTC
CASSLYGGGGETQYF
>TRBV7-9|TRBD2|TRBJ2-7|few|17
TGTGCCAGCAGCTTATCTGCTAGCGGGAGGGCCGACCACGAGCAGTACTTC
CASSLSASGRADHEQYF
>TRBV9|.|TRBJ2-5|many|15
TGTGCCAGCAGCGTAGGTGGGAGGGGGCAAGAGACCCAGTACTTC
CASSVGGRGQETQYF
>TRBV27|.|TRBJ1-5|.|13
TGTGCCAGCAGTGCATGGAGCACAGATACGCAGCATTTT
CASSAWSTDTQHF
>TRBV28|.|TRBJ2-3|.|15
TGTGCCAGCAGCCCTGGGGGGGGGCGCACAGATACGCAGTATTTT
CASSPGGGRTDTQYF
>TRBV20-1|.|TRBJ2-2|few|15
TGCAGTGCTAGAGGGACCGGGGCCGCCACCGGGGAGCTGTTTTTT
CSARGTGAATGELFF
>TRBV19|.|TRBJ1-1|few|15
TGTGCCAGTAGTATGGATTTTGCAGGGCCCACTGAAGCTTTCTTT
CASSMDFAGPTEAFF
>TRBV7-9|TRBD1|TRBJ1-5|few|16
TGTGCCAGCAGCATAGGACAGGGGAGTAGCAATCAGCCCCAGCATTTT
CASSIGQGSSNQPQHF
>TRBV27|TRBD2|TRBJ2-1|few|20
TGTGCCAGCAGTTTAAATCACCCTAGCGGGACTCTTCTTTCCTACAATGAGCAGTTCTTC
CASSLNHPSGTLLSYNEQFF
>TRBV19|.|TRBJ2-6|many|15
TGTGCCAGTAGTTGGGGGTCCTCTGGGGCCAACGTCCTGACTTTC
CASSWGSSGANVLTF
>TRBV5-4|TRBD2|TRBJ2-3|.|16
TGTGCCAGCAGCTTGCCGGGACTAGCGGGAAAAGATACGCAGTATTTT
CASSLPGLAGKDTQYF
>TRBV5-1|TRBD1|TRBJ1-2|many|14
TGCGCCAGCAGCTTGGACCAGGGGGACTATGGCTACACCTTC
CASSLDQGDYGYTF
>TRBV4-3|.|TRBJ2-2|few|14
TGCGCCAGCAGCCCGGGAGCGGTCACCGGGGAGCTGTTTTTT
CASSPGAVTGELFF
>TRBV29-1|.|TRBJ2-2|many|14
TGCAGCACCCTTTCCCGGGATGGGACCGGGGAGCTGTTTTTT
CSTLSRDGTGELFF
>TRBV5-1|.|TRBJ2-7|many|15
TGCGCCAGCCGACACGGCGGGGACACCACCTACGAGCAGTACTTC
CASRHGGDTTYEQYF
>TRBV10-3|.|TRBJ1-1|few|18
TGTGCCATCAGTGAGACGAGTGGGGTAGCCCTGTTGAACACTGAAGCTTTCTTT
CAISETSGVALLNTEAFF
>TRBV30|TRBD1|TRBJ1-5|many|15
TGTGCCTGGAGTCCGTGGACAGGCCTTGATCAGCCCCAGCATTTT
CAWSPWTGLDQPQHF
>TRBV2|.|TRBJ1-5|many|13
TGTGCCAGCAGTACAGGGCCGGGCCAGCCCCAGCATTTT
CASSTGPGQPQHF
>TRBV11-3|.|TRBJ1-1|.|14
TGTGCCAGCAGCTTTTTCGCTTCACACACTGAAGCTTTCTTT
CASSFFASHTEAFF
>TRBV5-8|TRBD1|TRBJ1-4|many|14
TGTGCCAGCAGCTTGTGGGACAGAAATGAAAAACTGTTTTTT
CASSLWDRNEKLFF
>TRBV12-3/TRBV12-4|TRBD2|TRBJ2-3|few|15
TGTGCCAGCAGTTTGGGAGGGTATCTCACAGATACGCAGTATTTT
CASSLGGYLTDTQYF
>TRBV3-1|.|TRBJ2-2|.|12
TGTGCCAGCAGCCACTGGAACGGGGAGCTGTTTTTT
CASSHWNGELFF
>TRBV10-3|.|TRBJ2-7|.|15
TGTGCCATCAGTGGGTTTGCGGATAGCTCCTACGAGCAGTACTTC
CAISGFADSSYEQYF
>TRBV6-1|.|TRBJ1-6|few|14
TGTGCCAGCAGTCGGATCTCCTATAATTCACCCCTCCACTTT
CASSRISYNSPLHF
>TRBV20-1|TRBD2|TRBJ2-5|few|14
TGCAGTGCTAGGGGACTAGCGGGAGTAGAGACCCAGTACTTC
CSARGLAGVETQYF
>TRBV24-1|TRBD2|TRBJ2-1|few|19
TGTGCCACCAGTGACCCAACCTTGGCTAGCGGGGACTCCTACAATGAGCAGTTCTTC
CATSDPTLASGDSYNEQFF
>TRBV7-9|.|TRBJ2-5|many|15
TGTGCCAGCAGCTTAGTCAGGGGAAACATGGAGACCCAGTACTTC
CASSLVRGNMETQYF
>TRBV7-8|TRBD2|TRBJ2-4|few|17
TGTGCCAGCAGCCCACCCCTGGCGGGAGGGGCCAAAAACATTCAGTACTTC
CASSPPLAGGAKNIQYF
>TRBV11-2|TRBD1|TRBJ1-2|many|12
TGTGCCAGCAGCGGGACAGGGGTTGTGGACACCTTC
CASSGTGVVDTF
>TRBV12-3/TRBV12-4|.|TRBJ2-1|many|12
TGTGCCAGCAATAGACTGAACAATGAGCAGTTCTTC
CASNRLNNEQFF
>TRBV30|.|TRBJ2-1|many|12
TGTGCCTGGAGTGACCCCGGGGGTGAGCAGTTCTTC
CAWSDPGGEQFF